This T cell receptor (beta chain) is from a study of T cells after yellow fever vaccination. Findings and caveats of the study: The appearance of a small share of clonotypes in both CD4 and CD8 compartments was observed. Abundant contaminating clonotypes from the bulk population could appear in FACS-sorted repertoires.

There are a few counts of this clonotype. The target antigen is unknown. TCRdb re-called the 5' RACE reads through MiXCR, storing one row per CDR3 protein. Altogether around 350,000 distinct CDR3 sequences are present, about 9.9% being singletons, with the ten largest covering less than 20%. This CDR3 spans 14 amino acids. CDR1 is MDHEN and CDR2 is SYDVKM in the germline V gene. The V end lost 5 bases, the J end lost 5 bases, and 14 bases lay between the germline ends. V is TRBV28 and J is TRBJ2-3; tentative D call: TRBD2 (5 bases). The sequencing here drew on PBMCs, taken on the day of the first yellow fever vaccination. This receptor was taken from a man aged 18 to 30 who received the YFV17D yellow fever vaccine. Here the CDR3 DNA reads TGTGCCAGCAGTCCGCGCGGGCTGCGAGATACGCAGTATTTT. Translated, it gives CASSPRGLRDTQYF.